The 24 T cell receptor beta chains presented below share a single source sample, sequenced in a study of OX40 agonist ivuxolimab in advanced cancers. Data came from immunoSEQ multiplex PCR; TCRdb stores just in-frame clones and leaves some out. Of some 85,000 clones listed, 80% to 90% are singletons. The specimen was CD4+ or CD8+ T cells sorted from blood, collected in a trial of the OX40 agonist ivuxolimab. The source is an adult with an advanced solid tumor such as melanoma, head and neck, liver or kidney cancer.

This chain uses TRBV5-1 with TRBJ2-5, with D tentatively TRBD1 (5 bases). Germline assignment: CDR1 SGHRS and CDR2 YFSETQ. CDR3 size: 14 residues. V was cut by 0 bases and J by 5 bases, with 11 bases left in between. The CDR3 nucleotides are TGCGCCAGCAGCTTGGGACAGTATCGGGAGACCCAGTACTTC. This sequence encodes CASSLGQYRETQYF.

V and J are TRBV19 and TRBJ1-2, with TRBD1 identical over 7 bases. V was pared by 3 bases and J by 2 bases, with 6 bases of the junction left unmatched. CDR3 length: 15 residues. The V gene's germline CDR1 is LNHDA and CDR2 SQIVND (reference sequence). CDR3 sequence: CASSILRGLNYGYTF. CDR3 DNA sequence: TGTGCCAGTAGTATTCTGAGGGGGCTGAACTATGGCTACACCTTC.

The rearrangement links TRBV11-3 to TRBJ2-7, with 11 nucleotides matching TRBD2. V trimming: 7 bases; J trimming: 0 bases; junction bases outside the gene matches: 8. CDR1 is SGHNT, CDR2 YENEEA, per germline. This CDR3 region has 16 residues. The CDR3 DNA follows: TGTGCCAGCAAAATAGCGGGAGGGACACACTCCTACGAGCAGTACTTC. It codes for CASKIAGGTHSYEQYF.

Notes on this clone: At one end, the junction sequence differs from germline, possibly due to a read error. V usage is TRBV23-1 and J usage is TRBJ1-4; a possible D gene is TRBD1 (5 bases). TRBV23-1 is filed as an ORF, its function uncertain. The CDR3 is made up of 14 amino acids. The CDR3 DNA reads as TGCGCCAGCGGACCTCGGGACCTATCCAGAGGTCGGCATTTT. The encoded protein is CASGPRDLSRGRHF.

The rearrangement uses TRBV6-5 and TRBJ1-5; 10 nucleotides agree with TRBD1. The V gene end was trimmed by 0 bases and the J gene end by 4 bases; junction bases not matched to a gene: 0. CDR1 and CDR2 from the germline V gene are MNHEY and SVGAGI. This CDR3 is 15 amino acids long. The CDR3 nucleotides read TGTGCCAGCAGTTACTCGGGACAGGGGAATCAGCCCCAGCATTTT. Residues: CASSYSGQGNQPQHF.

This chain's CDR3 is CASSLLGQGLGEAFF. In DNA, the CDR3 is TGTGCCAGCAGCCTACTAGGACAGGGTCTTGGTGAAGCTTTCTTT. This chain joins TRBV14 and TRBJ1-1; 8 bases fit TRBD1. The germline CDR1 and CDR2 sequences are SGHDN and FVKESK. The junction had 11 bases not matched to a gene; V was cut back by 4 bases and J by 7 bases. The CDR3 is made up of 15 amino acids.

V usage is TRBV28 and J usage is TRBJ2-7; TRBD1 agrees at 10 bases. V was pared by 7 bases and J by 5 bases, with 11 bases of the junction left unmatched. The CDR3 spans 15 residues. Germline CDR1 and CDR2: MDHEN and SYDVKM. The CDR3 region has the DNA TGTGCCAGCACCTTTAGGGGACAGGGGCGGGACGAGCAGTACTTC. This encodes CASTFRGQGRDEQYF.

The V call is TRBV7-9, the J call TRBJ2-1; 10 positions match TRBD2. Per the germline V gene, CDR1 is SEHNR and CDR2 is FQNEAQ (reference sequence). CDR3 length: 14 residues. After removal of 2 bases from V and 9 bases from J, the junction contained 4 bases not matched to a gene. CDR3 nucleotide sequence: TGTGCCAGCAGCTTACTAGCGGGAGTTGGTGAGCAGTTCTTC. Its protein product is CASSLLAGVGEQFF.

The chain carries TRBV5-1 and TRBJ2-5; no firm D call. In germline, CDR1 is SGHRS, CDR2 YFSETQ. The CDR3 covers 13 residues. The V end lost 4 bases, the J end lost 5 bases, and 12 bases lay between the germline ends. The CDR3 DNA reads as TGCGCCAGCAGCCTCTGGGGTCGTGAGACCCAGTACTTC. It yields the protein CASSLWGRETQYF. Full variable domain (remainder filled in from reference TRBV5-1 and TRBJ2-5): KAGVTQTPRYLIKTRGQQVTLSCSPISGHRSVSWYQQTPGQGLQFLFEYFSETQRNKGNFPGRFSGRQFSNSRSEMNVSTLELGDSALYLCASSLWGRETQYFGPGTRLLVL.

The chain uses TRBV10-3 and TRBJ2-1; D perhaps matches TRBD2 (5 bases). Germline CDR1 is ENHRY and CDR2 is SYGVKD. The CDR3 contains 13 residues. Trimming removed 6 bases from V and 4 bases from J, with 10 bases in between. As DNA, the CDR3 is TGTGCCATCAGAGACTACGAATACAATGAGCAGTTCTTC. Its translation is CAIRDYEYNEQFF.

The V gene is TRBV5-4, the J gene TRBJ2-5, with a weak D call TRBD1 (6 bases). The ends were cut back, 9 bases at V and 5 bases at J, with 20 bases in the middle. This CDR3 comprises 14 residues. Germline-derived CDR1 and CDR2 are SGHNT and YYREEE (reference sequence). DNA for the CDR3: TGTGCCACAACCGCACAGGGAATGACGGAGACCCAGTACTTC. It yields the protein CATTAQGMTETQYF. Combining the CDR3 with reference TRBV5-4 and TRBJ2-5 gives the whole variable domain ETGVTQSPTHLIKTRGQQVTLRCSSQSGHNTVSWYQQALGQGPQFIFQYYREEENGRGNFPPRFSGLQFPNYSSELNVNALELDDSALYLCATTAQGMTETQYFGPGTRLLVL.

This chain joins TRBV20-1 and TRBJ2-7; D is undetermined. The V and J ends lost 4 bases and 5 bases respectively, with 9 bases between them. The germline gives CDR1 DFQATT, CDR2 SNEGSKA (reference sequence). CDR3 length equals 11 residues. The chain's CDR3 is CSAIGNNEQYF. The DNA of the CDR3 is TGCAGTGCTATTGGGAACAACGAGCAGTACTTC.

This clone was counted between two and nine times. J is TRBJ1-5 and V is TRBV28; D call uncertain. There are 14 residues in the CDR3. Germline V CDR1 and CDR2: MDHEN, SYDVKM. V gave up 7 bases and J gave up 0 bases, with 10 bases separating them. CDR3 sequence (DNA): TGTGCCAGCACGTCCCTCCTTAGCAATCAGCCCCAGCATTTT. Protein: CASTSLLSNQPQHF.

The V call is TRBV15, the J call TRBJ1-2; 10 positions agree with TRBD1. V was clipped by 3 bases and J by 8 bases; unmatched bases: 6. The CDR3 is 14 amino acids. Germline V gives CDR1 LNHNV, CDR2 YYDKDF (reference sequence). The CDR3 sequence: CATSRGGTGVGYTF. CDR3 nucleotides: TGTGCCACCAGCAGGGGAGGGACAGGGGTGGGCTACACCTTC.

This chain joins TRBV6-5 and TRBJ1-4; 9 nucleotides match TRBD1. The CDR3 totals 15 residues. Looked up from germline, CDR1 is MNHEY and CDR2 is SVGAGI. V was pared by 2 bases and J by 9 bases, with 7 bases of the junction left unmatched. The CDR3 is CASSYRGQGPQKLFF. The CDR3 region has the DNA TGTGCCAGCAGTTACAGGGGACAGGGCCCCCAAAAACTGTTTTTT.

With respect to this clone: Germline is not matched at one junction end, which may reflect a read error. The chain has TRBV6-5 and TRBJ1-4; 8 bases match TRBD1. The CDR3 totals 14 residues. Looked up from germline, CDR1 is MNHEY and CDR2 is SVGAGI. This CDR3 reads CASSTGGNNKKLFF. The CDR3 region has the DNA TGTGCCAGCAGCACAGGGGGAAATAATAAAAAACTGTTTTTT.

The rearrangement uses TRBV10-3 and TRBJ2-2; D not certain. The CDR3 contains 11 residues. Germline lookup yields CDR1 ENHRY and CDR2 SYGVKD. The V end was cut by 8 bases, the J end by 5 bases, with 6 bases between. The CDR3 bases are TGTGCCATCGGAACTACCGGGGAGCTGTTTTTT. Translated, it gives CAIGTTGELFF.

The chain has TRBV5-1 and TRBJ2-1; 7 bases are a match to TRBD2. Looked up from germline, CDR1 is SGHRS and CDR2 is YFSETQ. The CDR3 runs 15 residues. Germline trimming cut 3 bases from V and 3 bases from J; bases unmatched to any gene: 6. CDR3: CASSWERDYYNEQFF. DNA of the CDR3: TGCGCCAGCAGCTGGGAGCGGGATTACTACAATGAGCAGTTCTTC.

The chain uses TRBV18 and TRBJ1-2; 8 bases match TRBD1. Losses at the gene ends were 0 bases for V and 4 bases for J; bases not matched to a gene: 13. Per the germline V gene, CDR1 is KGHSH and CDR2 is LQKENI. The CDR3 covers 18 residues. In nucleotides, the CDR3 is TGTGCCAGCTCACCACCGATTTATAGGACAGGGTCTTTCTATGGCTACACCTTC. This codes for CASSPPIYRTGSFYGYTF.

The DNA for the CDR3 is TGTGCCAGCAGTTTTGGTCTGGGTCTCTACGAGCAGTACTTC. Its protein product is CASSFGLGLYEQYF. The chain carries TRBV28 and TRBJ2-7; no reliable D call. V lost 3 bases to trimming and J lost 3 bases, with 12 bases between them. The V gene's germline CDR1 is MDHEN and CDR2 SYDVKM. This CDR3 is built from 14 residues.

This sequence joins TRBV10-3 and TRBJ2-7, with 10 bases fitting TRBD1. Germline assignment: CDR1 ENHRY and CDR2 SYGVKD. J was trimmed by 2 bases and V by 4 bases; bases with no gene match: 2. CDR3 length: 14 amino acids. CDR3 region: CAISGGTGAYEQYF. CDR3 nucleotides: TGTGCCATCAGTGGGGGGACAGGGGCCTACGAGCAGTACTTC.

Concerning this clone: Distinct nucleotide sequences in the sample also encode this CDR3. The chain carries TRBV2 and TRBJ1-5, with TRBD1 as a possible D gene (5 bases). Germline CDR1 and CDR2: SNHLY and FYNNEI. Between the trimmed V and J ends, which lost 2 bases and 4 bases, there was a span of 6 bases. The CDR3 is made up of 13 amino acids. The CDR3: CASSETGNQPQHF. For the CDR3, the DNA is TGTGCCAGCAGTGAAACAGGTAATCAGCCCCAGCATTTT.

This chain links TRBV9 with TRBJ1-2, with D unclear. The V gene's germline CDR1 is SGDLS and CDR2 YYNGEE. V was shortened by 2 bases and J by 1 base, with 9 bases between the two germline ends. CDR3 length: 14 residues. The CDR3 coding sequence is TGTGCCAGCAGCGTTGGATTTCTTAACTATGGCTACACCTTC. It codes for CASSVGFLNYGYTF.

V usage is TRBV5-1 and J usage is TRBJ2-1; 12 nucleotides line up with TRBD2. CDR1 SGHRS and CDR2 YFSETQ come from the germline V gene. The CDR3 runs 19 residues. Losses at the gene ends were 0 bases for V and 9 bases for J; bases not matched to a gene: 16. The CDR3 spells CASSLAGGQSTSGSPEQFF. The CDR3 nucleotides read TGCGCCAGCAGCTTGGCCGGAGGACAGTCGACTAGCGGGAGCCCTGAGCAGTTCTTC.